Given below is one TCR beta chain in context. As yet, its antigen is unknown. Germline assignment: CDR1 SQVTM and CDR2 ANQGSEA. CDR3 length: 15 amino acids. J lost 10 bases, V lost 1 base, and 10 bases had no gene match. Sequenced by immunoSEQ multiplex PCR; TCRdb stores in-frame clones only, minus some. Of 500,000 to 700,000 clones listed, roughly 95% are singletons. Naive CD8 cells comprised CD45RO-negative, CCR7-positively selected cells, excluding terminally differentiated effector memory CD45RA+ cells. This sample is part of a study of shared clonotypes between healthy human individuals. Study-wide points: Relative to memory subsets, naive subsets generally showed larger estimated richness. Among non-shared clonotypes, generation probabilities were lower than among those shared by all four donors.

The chain couples TRBV29-1 to TRBJ2-1; 10 bases fit TRBD2. The sequence derives from a woman in her thirties in good health. The sample was naive CD8+ T cells sorted from blood. CDR3 bases: TGCAGCGTTGAAGTGGTACTAGCGGGGATGTGGGAGCAGTTCTTC. Residues: CSVEVVLAGMWEQFF.